This T cell receptor beta chain was recovered during a study of CD8 T cell repertoires and HIV-1 epitope variants. Produced via immunoSEQ multiplex PCR; TCRdb's table is partial and in-frame only. The sample shows some 100,000 clones, 70% to 75% of them seen only once. In germline, CDR1 is SGHVS, CDR2 FNYEAQ. This CDR3 has 11 amino acids. Trimming pared 4 bases from V and 3 bases from J, leaving 3 bases between. The specimen was uncultured baseline CD8+ T cells from peripheral blood mononuclear cells (PBMCs). The sequence was collected from a male donor with HIV. The chain employs TRBV7-6 and TRBJ1-1; D gene unclear. The CDR3 loop reads CASSSDTEAFF. CDR3 nucleotide sequence: TGTGCCAGCAGCTCCGACACTGAAGCTTTCTTT. The whole variable domain, remainder taken from reference TRBV7-6 and TRBJ1-1, is GAGVSQSPRYKVTKRGQDVALRCDPISGHVSLYWYRQALGQGPEFLTYFNYEAQQDKSGLPNDRFSAERPEGSISTLTIQRTEQRDSAMYRCASSSDTEAFFGQGTRLTVV.